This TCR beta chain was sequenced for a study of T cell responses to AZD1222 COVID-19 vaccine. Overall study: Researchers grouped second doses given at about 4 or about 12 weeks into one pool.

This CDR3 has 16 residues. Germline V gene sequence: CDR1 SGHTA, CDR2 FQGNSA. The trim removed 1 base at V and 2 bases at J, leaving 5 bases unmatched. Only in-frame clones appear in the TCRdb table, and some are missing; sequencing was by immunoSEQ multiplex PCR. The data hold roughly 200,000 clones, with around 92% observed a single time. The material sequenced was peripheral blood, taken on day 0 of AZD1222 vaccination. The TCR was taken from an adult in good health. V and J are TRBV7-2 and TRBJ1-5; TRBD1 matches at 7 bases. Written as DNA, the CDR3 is TGTGCCAGCAGCTTAGTGGCAGGGACAGGCAATCAGCCCCAGCATTTT. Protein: CASSLVAGTGNQPQHF. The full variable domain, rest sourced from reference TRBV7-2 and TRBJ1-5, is GAGVSQSPSNKVTEKGKDVELRCDPISGHTALYWYRQSLGQGLEFLIYFQGNSAPDKSGLPSDRFSAERTGGSVSTLTIQRTQQEDSAVYLCASSLVAGTGNQPQHFGDGTRLSIL.